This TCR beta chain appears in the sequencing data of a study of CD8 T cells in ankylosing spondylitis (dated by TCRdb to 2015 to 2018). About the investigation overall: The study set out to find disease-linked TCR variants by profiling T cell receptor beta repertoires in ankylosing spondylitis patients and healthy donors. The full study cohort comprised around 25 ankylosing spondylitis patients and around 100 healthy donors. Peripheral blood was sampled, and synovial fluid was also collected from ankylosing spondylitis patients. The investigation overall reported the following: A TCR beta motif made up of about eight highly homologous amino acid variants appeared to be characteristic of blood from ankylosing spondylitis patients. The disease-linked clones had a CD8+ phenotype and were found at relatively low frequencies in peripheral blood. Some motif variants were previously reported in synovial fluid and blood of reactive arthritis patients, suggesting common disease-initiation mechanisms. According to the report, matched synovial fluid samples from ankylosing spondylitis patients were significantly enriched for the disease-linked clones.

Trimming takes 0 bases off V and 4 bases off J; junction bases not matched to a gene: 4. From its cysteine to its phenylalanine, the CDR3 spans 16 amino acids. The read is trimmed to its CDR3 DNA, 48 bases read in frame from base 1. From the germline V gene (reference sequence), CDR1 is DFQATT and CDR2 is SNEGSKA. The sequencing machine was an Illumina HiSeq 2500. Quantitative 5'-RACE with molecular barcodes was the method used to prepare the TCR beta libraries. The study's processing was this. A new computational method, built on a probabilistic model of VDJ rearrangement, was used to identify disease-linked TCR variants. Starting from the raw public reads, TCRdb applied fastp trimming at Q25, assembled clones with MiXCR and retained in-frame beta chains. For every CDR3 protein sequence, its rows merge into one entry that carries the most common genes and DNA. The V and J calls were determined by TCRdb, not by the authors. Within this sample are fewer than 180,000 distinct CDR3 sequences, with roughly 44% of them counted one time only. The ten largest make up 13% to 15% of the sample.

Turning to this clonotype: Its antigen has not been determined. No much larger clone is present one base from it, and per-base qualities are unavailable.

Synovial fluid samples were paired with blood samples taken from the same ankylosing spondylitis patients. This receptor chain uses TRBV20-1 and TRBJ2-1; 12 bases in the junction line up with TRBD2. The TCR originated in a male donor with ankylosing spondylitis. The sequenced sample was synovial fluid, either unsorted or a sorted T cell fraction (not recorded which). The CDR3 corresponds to CSARDLGLAGYNEQFF. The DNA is TGCAGTGCTAGAGACTTAGGACTAGCGGGGTACAATGAGCAGTTCTTC.